The TCR beta chain under discussion was sequenced for a study of OX40 agonist ivuxolimab in advanced cancers. Study-level background: Ivuxolimab, which targeted the costimulatory receptor OX40 (CD134), was an agonistic, fully human IgG2 monoclonal antibody. Among the roughly 50 dose-escalation patients, about 20 had hepatocellular carcinoma, about 15 melanoma, 9 renal cell carcinoma and 9 head and neck cancer. A male proportion of around 83% and a mean age of approximately 61 years, ranging from 23 to 79, were recorded for the dose-escalation cohort. Prior anti-PD-1, anti-PD-L1 or anti-CTLA-4 therapy was permitted, and 30% to 50% of dose-escalation patients had received checkpoint inhibitors. Partial responses occurred in three dose-escalation patients, of whom one had hepatocellular carcinoma and two had cutaneous melanoma. Peripheral TCRbeta sequencing was intended to test whether TCR sequence diversity was altered and clonal T-cell expansion was caused by ivuxolimab. The monotherapy dose-escalation portion (N of about 47 patients) of the phase I ivuxolimab trial is reported in the paper. Intravenous ivuxolimab was administered to patients every 2 weeks at six dose levels: 0.01, 0.1, 0.3, 1.5, 3 and 10 mg/kg.

Patients with a history of autoimmune disease or receiving systemic immunosuppression were excluded from the trial. Peripheral blood for TCR sequencing was drawn from every dose cohort at baseline, at cycle 4 day 1 and at cycle 7 day 1. The samples were drawn from a first-in-human, open-label, multicenter phase I dose-escalation trial of ivuxolimab. Adults with locally advanced or metastatic head and neck squamous cell, hepatocellular, melanoma or renal cell carcinoma were enrolled in the trial. CD4+ and CD8+ T cells were sorted separately from peripheral blood before TCR sequencing. On the study overall, not on this receptor specifically: At doses of 0.1 to 3.0 mg/kg, clonal expansion of both CD4+ and CD8+ T cells in blood was seen between baseline and week 6. In the 0.1-3.0 mg/kg groups, partial responders had among the lowest normalized peripheral clonal expansion, particularly in CD8+ T cells. The antigen specificity of the clonally expanded peripheral T cells was not determined. After ivuxolimab, more expanded clones were found on average in CD8+ T cells than in CD4+ T cells. Low levels of normalized T-cell clonal expansion were also seen in some nonresponding patients.

Turning to this clone: Its recognized antigen is unknown. One end of the junction is discordant with germline, which a read error may explain.

The CDR3 goes from the cysteine to the phenylalanine over 13 residues. Kept here is only the CDR3 DNA, which spans 39 bases and is read in frame from base 1. CDR1 SGHNT and CDR2 YYREEE were looked up in the germline V gene (reference sequence). For sequencing of the TCRbeta CDR3 region, genomic DNA was extracted from the sorted cells. The immunoSEQ Assay was used for sequencing of TCRbeta CDR3 regions. Here the immuneACCESS table is served through TCRdb, limited to in-frame sequences with V and J called. Missing clones are a known gap in these copies; in checked studies unresolved V genes cover under half, and the rest lacks a known reason. This sample comprises some 94,000 clones, around 91% of them detected only once. About 0.81% of the sample belongs to the ten largest clones.

Recombination connected TRBV5-4 to TRBJ2-7, and 7 bases in between align with TRBD1. The receptor's source is an adult with an advanced solid tumor such as melanoma, head and neck, liver or kidney cancer. This sample comprised CD4+ or CD8+ T cells sorted from blood, obtained in a trial of the OX40 agonist ivuxolimab. The CDR3 region: CASSLAGTVPFGF. In nucleotides, the sequence is TGTGCCAGCAGCTTGGCCGGGACAGTTCCGTTTGGCTTC. The full variable domain, completed from the reference TRBV5-4 and TRBJ2-7 proteins outside the CDR3, reads ETGVTQSPTHLIKTRGQQVTLRCSSQSGHNTVSWYQQALGQGPQFIFQYYREEENGRGNFPPRFSGLQFPNYSSELNVNALELDDSALYLCASSLAGTVPFGFGPGTRLTVT.